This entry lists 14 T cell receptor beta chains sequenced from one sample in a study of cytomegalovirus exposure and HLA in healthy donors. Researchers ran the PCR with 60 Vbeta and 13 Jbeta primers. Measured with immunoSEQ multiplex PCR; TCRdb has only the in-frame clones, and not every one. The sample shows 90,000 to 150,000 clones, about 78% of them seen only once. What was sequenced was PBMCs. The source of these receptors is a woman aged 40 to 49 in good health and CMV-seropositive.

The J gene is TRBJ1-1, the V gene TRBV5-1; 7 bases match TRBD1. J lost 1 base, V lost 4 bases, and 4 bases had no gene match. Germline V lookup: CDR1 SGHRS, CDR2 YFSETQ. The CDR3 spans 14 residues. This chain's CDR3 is CASSKQGTNTEAFF. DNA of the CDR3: TGCGCCAGCAGCAAACAGGGGACGAACACTGAAGCTTTCTTT.

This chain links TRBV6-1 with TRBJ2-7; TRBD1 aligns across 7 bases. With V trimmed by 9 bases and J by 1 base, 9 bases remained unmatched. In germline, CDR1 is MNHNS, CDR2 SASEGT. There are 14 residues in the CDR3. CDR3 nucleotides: TGTGCCAGTCTCAGACAGGGATTTTCCTACGAGCAGTACTTC. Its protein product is CASLRQGFSYEQYF.

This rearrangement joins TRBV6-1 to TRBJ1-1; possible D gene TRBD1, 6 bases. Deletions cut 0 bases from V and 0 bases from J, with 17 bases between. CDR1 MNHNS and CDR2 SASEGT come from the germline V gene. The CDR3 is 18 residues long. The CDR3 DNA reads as TGTGCCAGCAGTGAAGCGCTGCGAGGGGGGGGTATGAACACTGAAGCTTTCTTT. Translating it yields CASSEALRGGGMNTEAFF.

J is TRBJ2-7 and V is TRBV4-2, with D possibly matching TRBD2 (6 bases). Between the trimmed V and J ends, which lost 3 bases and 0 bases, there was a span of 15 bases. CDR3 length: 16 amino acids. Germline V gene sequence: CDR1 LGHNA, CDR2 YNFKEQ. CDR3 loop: CASSQQHSGSSYEQYF. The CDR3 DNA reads TGTGCCAGCAGCCAGCAACATAGCGGTAGCTCCTACGAGCAGTACTTC.

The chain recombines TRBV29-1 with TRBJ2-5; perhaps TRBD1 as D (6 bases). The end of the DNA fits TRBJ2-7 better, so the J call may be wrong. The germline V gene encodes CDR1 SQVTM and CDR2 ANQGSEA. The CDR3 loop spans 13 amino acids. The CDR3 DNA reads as TGCAGCGTTGAAAGGGACACGAGCTACGAGCAGTACTTC. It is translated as CSVERDTSYEQYF.

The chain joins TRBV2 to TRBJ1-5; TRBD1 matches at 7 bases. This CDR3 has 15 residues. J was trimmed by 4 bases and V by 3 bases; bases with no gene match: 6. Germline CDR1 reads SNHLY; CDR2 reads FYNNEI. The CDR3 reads CASSDLSRGNQPQHF. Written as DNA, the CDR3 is TGTGCCAGCAGTGATTTGTCCAGGGGGAATCAGCCCCAGCATTTT. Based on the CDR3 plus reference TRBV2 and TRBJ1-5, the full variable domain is EPEVTQTPSHQVTQMGQEVILRCVPISNHLYFYWYRQILGQKVEFLVSFYNNEISEKSEIFDDQFSVERPDGSNFTLKIRSTKLEDSAMYFCASSDLSRGNQPQHFGDGTRLSIL.

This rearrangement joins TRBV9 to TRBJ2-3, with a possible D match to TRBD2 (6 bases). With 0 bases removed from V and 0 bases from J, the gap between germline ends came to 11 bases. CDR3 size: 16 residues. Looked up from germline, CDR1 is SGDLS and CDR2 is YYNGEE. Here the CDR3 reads CASSVAGGVSTDTQYF. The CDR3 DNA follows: TGTGCCAGCAGCGTAGCTGGCGGGGTAAGCACAGATACGCAGTATTTT.

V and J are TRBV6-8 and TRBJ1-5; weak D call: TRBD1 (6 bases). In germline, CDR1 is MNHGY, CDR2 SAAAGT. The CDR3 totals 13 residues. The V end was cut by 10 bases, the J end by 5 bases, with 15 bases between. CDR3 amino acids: CAINPQGYQPQHF. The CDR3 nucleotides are TGTGCCATCAATCCACAGGGTTATCAGCCCCAGCATTTT.

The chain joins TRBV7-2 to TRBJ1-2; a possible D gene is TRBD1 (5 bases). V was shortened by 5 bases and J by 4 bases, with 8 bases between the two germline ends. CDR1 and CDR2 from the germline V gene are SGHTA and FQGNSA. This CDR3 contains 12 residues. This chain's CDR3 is CASSRDSYGYTF. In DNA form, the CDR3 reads TGTGCCAGCAGCCGAGACAGCTATGGCTACACCTTC.

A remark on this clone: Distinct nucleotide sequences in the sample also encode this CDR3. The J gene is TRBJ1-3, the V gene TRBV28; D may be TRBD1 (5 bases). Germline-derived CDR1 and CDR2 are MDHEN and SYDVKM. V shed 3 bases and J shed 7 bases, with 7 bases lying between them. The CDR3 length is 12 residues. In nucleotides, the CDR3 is TGTGCCAGCAGTTTCCGGGGGAACACCATATATTTT. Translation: CASSFRGNTIYF.

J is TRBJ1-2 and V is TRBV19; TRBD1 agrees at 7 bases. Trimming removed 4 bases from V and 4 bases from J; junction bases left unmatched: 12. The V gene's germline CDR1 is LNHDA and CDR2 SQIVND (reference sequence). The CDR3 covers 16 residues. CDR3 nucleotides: TGTGCCAGTAGTAAGACGAAAGACAGGGCGGGCTATGGCTACACCTTC. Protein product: CASSKTKDRAGYGYTF.

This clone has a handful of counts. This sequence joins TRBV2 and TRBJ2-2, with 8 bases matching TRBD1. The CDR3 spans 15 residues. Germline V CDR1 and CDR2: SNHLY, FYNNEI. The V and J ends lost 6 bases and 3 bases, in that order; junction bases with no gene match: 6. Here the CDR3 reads CASSYDRGDTGELFF. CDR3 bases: TGTGCCAGCAGCTACGACAGGGGTGACACCGGGGAGCTGTTTTTT.

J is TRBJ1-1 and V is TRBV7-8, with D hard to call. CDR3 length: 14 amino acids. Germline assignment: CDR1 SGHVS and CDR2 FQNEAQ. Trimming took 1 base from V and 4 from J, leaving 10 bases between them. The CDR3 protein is CASSLGGKSTEAFF. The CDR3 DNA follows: TGTGCCAGCAGCTTAGGAGGGAAGAGCACTGAAGCTTTCTTT.

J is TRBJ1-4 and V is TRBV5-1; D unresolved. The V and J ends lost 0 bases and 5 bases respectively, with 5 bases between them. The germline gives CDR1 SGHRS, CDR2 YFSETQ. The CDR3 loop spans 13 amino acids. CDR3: CASSLDQNEKLFF. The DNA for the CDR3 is TGCGCCAGCAGCTTGGACCAGAATGAAAAACTGTTTTTT.